Sequencing of this TCR beta chain was carried out in a study of Graves' ophthalmopathy and Graves' hyperthyroidism. Ophthalmopathy-affected donors exhibited moderate-to-severe activity, CAS ≥3, NOSPECS ≥4, and duration under 3 months. The study amplified TCR beta CDR3 regions using RNA transcripts. First-round RT-PCR with HTBI primers preceded a second-round multiplex PCR. TCRdb recomputed calls from the multiplex PCR reads with MiXCR, one row per CDR3 protein. Here the sample spans about 340,000 distinct CDR3 sequences, roughly 16% being singletons. Germline V gene data show CDR1 as DFQATT and CDR2 as SNEGSKA (reference sequence). Trimming took 6 bases from V and 5 from J; bases not matched to a gene: 7. The CDR3 consists of 13 residues. This clonotype was counted ten times or more.

The source material was peripheral blood. This sequence was found in an adult man with Graves' ophthalmopathy. The V and J genes are TRBV20-1 and TRBJ1-1; 9 nucleotides match TRBD1. The CDR3: CSAGDRVRTEAFF. The CDR3, as DNA: TGCAGTGCGGGGGACAGGGTAAGAACTGAAGCTTTCTTT.